The rows below give T cell receptor beta chains drawn from one sample of a study of vaccination effects on CD4 cells after COVID-19. These receptors have no identified antigens. Sequencing used immunoSEQ multiplex PCR; TCRdb keeps in-frame clones, though not all of them. The sample contains tens of thousands of clones, approximately 70% of which appear only once. The sequences come from CD4+ T cells from PBMCs cultured without peptide, collected before COVID-19 vaccination. The receptors derive from a human donor who received a COVID-19 vaccine. Both conserved end residues are part of each CDR3. Fields, in order: V gene, D gene, clone size, J gene, CDR3 DNA, CDR3 protein. A D gene is named only where the DNA matches it firmly. Not every row has a clone size; where given, it reads once, few, many or a size class.

>TRBV3-1/TRBV3-2|NA|NA|TRBJ1-6
TGTGCCAGCAGCCAAGCTGGGGCAGTCGTGGGTGCACCCCTCCACTTT
CASSQAGAVVGAPLHF
>TRBV5-4|NA|NA|TRBJ1-2
TGTGCCAGCAGCTTGGGCCAGGGGACTAACTATGGCTACACCTTC
CASSLGQGTNYGYTF
>TRBV4-2|NA|NA|TRBJ1-1
TGTGCCAGCAGCCAAGATCCAGGGTATGTAGTCACTGAAGCTTTCTTT
CASSQDPGYVVTEAFF
>TRBV7-3|TRBD1|NA|TRBJ1-1
TGTGCCAGCAGCTTACAAGAGTACGGGACAGGGGCCACTGAAGCTTTCTTT
CASSLQEYGTGATEAFF
>TRBV19|TRBD1|NA|TRBJ1-5
TGTGCCAGCAACGGACAGGGACCTAATCAGCCCCAGCATTTT
CASNGQGPNQPQHF
>TRBV11-2|TRBD2|few|TRBJ2-3
TGTGCCAGCAGCTTCCTGACTAGCGGGAGGGCCGCAGATACGCAGTATTTT
CASSFLTSGRAADTQYF
>TRBV28|NA|NA|TRBJ1-2
TGTGCCAGCAGCACGGGCTATGGCTACACCTTC
CASSTGYGYTF
>TRBV5-4|TRBD1|NA|TRBJ1-1
TGTGCCAGCAGCTTGGAAGGGGGCTGGACTGAAGCTTTCTTT
CASSLEGGWTEAFF
>TRBV4-3|NA|NA|TRBJ2-7
TGCGCCAGCAGCCACGGCCCCTACGAGCAGTACTTC
CASSHGPYEQYF
>TRBV18|NA|NA|TRBJ1-6
TGTGCCAGCTCACCACTGCCGTTCGGGAATTCACCCCTCCACTTT
CASSPLPFGNSPLHF
>TRBV5-1|TRBD2|NA|TRBJ2-1
TGCGCCAGCAGCTTAACTCCGGGACGGGAGGGGTGGGTCAATGAGCAGTTCTTC
CASSLTPGREGWVNEQFF
>TRBV3-1/TRBV3-2|NA|NA|TRBJ2-5
TGTGCCAGCAGCCAAGACGAGACCCAGTACTTC
CASSQDETQYF
>TRBV24-1|NA|NA|TRBJ2-3
TGTGCCACCGGGACCGACTTAATGACAGATACGCAGTATTTT
CATGTDLMTDTQYF
>TRBV5-1|NA|NA|TRBJ1-1
TGCGCCAGCAGCTTGCAGGGTTTAGAAGCTTTCTTT
CASSLQGLEAFF
>TRBV19|NA|NA|TRBJ1-2
TGTGCCAGTAGCACAGCGGGGGGAGGCAACTATGGCTACACCTTC
CASSTAGGGNYGYTF
>TRBV6-2/TRBV6-3|NA|NA|TRBJ2-1
TGTGCCAGCAGTCGACTAGTCCGTCACAATGAGCAGTTCTTC
CASSRLVRHNEQFF
>TRBV18|NA|NA|TRBJ2-7
TGTGCCAGCTCCTCCGGGGCTCGGGACGGTGGCTCCTACGAGCAGTACTTC
CASSSGARDGGSYEQYF
>TRBV29-1|TRBD1|NA|TRBJ2-3
TGCAGCGTCAAGACAGGGTCCAAGGCAGATACGCAGTATTTT
CSVKTGSKADTQYF
>TRBV7-2|TRBD2|NA|TRBJ2-3
TGTGCCAGCAATCCTAGCGGGAGGCCGATAGATACGCAGTATTTT
CASNPSGRPIDTQYF
>TRBV6-5|NA|NA|TRBJ2-2
TGTGCCAGCACCCGACAGCTCGACACCGGGGAGCTGTTTTTT
CASTRQLDTGELFF
>TRBV6-2/TRBV6-3|NA|few|TRBJ1-1
TGTGCCAGCAGTTATGGGGCTGAAGCTTTCTTT
CASSYGAEAFF
>TRBV20-1|NA|NA|TRBJ1-4
TGTGGTTTCGCAACTAATGAAAAACTGTTTTTT
CGFATNEKLFF
>TRBV7-9|TRBD2|NA|TRBJ2-3
TGTGCCAGCAGCTTACCTCTACTAGCGGGCCCCAAGGCAGATACGCAGTATTTT
CASSLPLLAGPKADTQYF
>TRBV7-9|NA|few|TRBJ1-4
TGTGCCAGCAGCTTGGGCACGACTAATGAAAAACTGTTTTTT
CASSLGTTNEKLFF
>TRBV30|TRBD1|few|TRBJ1-6
TGTGCCTGGAGTGTACTAGGACAGGGGGACGGGGCCCTCCACTTT
CAWSVLGQGDGALHF
>TRBV4-2|NA|NA|TRBJ1-2
TGTGCCAGCAGCCAAGACCCCCAGGGCTATGGCTACACCTTC
CASSQDPQGYGYTF
>TRBV19|NA|NA|TRBJ2-2
TGTGCCAGTAGTATAGCCAGTAACACCGGGGAGCTGTTTTTT
CASSIASNTGELFF
>TRBV2|NA|NA|TRBJ1-1
TGTGCCAGCAGTGAACTGGAGAACACTGAAGCTTTCTTT
CASSELENTEAFF
>TRBV7-8|NA|NA|TRBJ2-3
TGTGCCAGCAGCTCGAGCGGGTTGGGCCACGTTGCGCAGTATTTT
CASSSSGLGHVAQYF